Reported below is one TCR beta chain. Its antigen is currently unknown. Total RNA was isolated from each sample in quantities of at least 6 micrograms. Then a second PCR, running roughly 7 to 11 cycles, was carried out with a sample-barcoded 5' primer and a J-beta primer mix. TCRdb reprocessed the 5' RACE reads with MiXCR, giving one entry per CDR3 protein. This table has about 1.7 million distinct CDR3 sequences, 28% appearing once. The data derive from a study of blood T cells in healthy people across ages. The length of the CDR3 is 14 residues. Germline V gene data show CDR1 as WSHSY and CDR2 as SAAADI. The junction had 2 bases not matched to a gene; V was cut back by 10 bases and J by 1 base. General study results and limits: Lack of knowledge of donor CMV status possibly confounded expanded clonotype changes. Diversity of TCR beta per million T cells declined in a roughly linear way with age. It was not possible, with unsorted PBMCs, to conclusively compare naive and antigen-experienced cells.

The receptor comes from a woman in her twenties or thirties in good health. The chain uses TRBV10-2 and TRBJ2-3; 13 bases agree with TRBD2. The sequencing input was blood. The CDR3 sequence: CATGTSGGTDTQYF. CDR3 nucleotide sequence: TGCGCCACCGGGACTAGCGGGGGCACAGATACGCAGTATTTT.